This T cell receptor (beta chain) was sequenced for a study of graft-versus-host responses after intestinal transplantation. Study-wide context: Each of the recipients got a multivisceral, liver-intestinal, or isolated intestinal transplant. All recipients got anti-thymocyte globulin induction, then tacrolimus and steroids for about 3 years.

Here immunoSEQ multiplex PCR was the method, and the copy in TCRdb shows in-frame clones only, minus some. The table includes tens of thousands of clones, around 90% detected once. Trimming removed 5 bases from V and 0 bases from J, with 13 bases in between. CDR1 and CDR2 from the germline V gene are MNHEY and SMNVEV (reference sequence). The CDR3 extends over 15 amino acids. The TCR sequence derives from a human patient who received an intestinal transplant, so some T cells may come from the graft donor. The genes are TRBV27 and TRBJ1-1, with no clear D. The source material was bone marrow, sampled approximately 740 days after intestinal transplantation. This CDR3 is CASSASRVMNTEAFF. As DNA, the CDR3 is TGTGCCAGCAGTGCCTCCAGAGTTATGAACACTGAAGCTTTCTTT.